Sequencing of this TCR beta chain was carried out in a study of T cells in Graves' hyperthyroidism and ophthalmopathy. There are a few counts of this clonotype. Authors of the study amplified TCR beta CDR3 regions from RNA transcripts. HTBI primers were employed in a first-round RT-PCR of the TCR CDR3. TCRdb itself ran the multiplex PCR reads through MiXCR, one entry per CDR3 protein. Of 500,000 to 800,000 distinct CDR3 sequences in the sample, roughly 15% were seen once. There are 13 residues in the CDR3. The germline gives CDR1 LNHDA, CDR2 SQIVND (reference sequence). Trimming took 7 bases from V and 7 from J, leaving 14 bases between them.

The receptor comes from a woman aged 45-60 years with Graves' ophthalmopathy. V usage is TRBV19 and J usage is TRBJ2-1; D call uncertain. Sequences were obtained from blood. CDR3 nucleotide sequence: TGTGCCAGTACCCCCCGTACGGAGAATGAGCAGTTCTTC. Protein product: CASTPRTENEQFF. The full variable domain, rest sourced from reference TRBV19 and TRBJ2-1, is DGGITQSPKYLFRKEGQNVTLSCEQNLNHDAMYWYRQDPGQGLRLIYYSQIVNDFQKGDIAEGYSVSREKKESFPLTVTSAQKNPTAFYLCASTPRTENEQFFGPGTRLTVL.